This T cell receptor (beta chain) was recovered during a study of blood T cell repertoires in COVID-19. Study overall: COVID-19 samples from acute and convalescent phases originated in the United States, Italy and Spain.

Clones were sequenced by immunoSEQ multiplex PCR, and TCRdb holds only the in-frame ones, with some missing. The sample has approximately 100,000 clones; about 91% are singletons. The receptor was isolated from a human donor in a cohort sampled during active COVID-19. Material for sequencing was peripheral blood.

Here the CDR3 reads CASSLAATYEQYF. For the CDR3, the DNA is TGTGCCAGCAGCTTGGCGGCGACCTACGAGCAGTACTTC. V gene TRBV7-9 combines with J gene TRBJ2-7; D is uncertain. Germline assignment: CDR1 SEHNR and CDR2 FQNEAQ (reference sequence). The CDR3 has 13 amino acids. The V end was cut by 3 bases, the J end by 2 bases, with 8 bases between.